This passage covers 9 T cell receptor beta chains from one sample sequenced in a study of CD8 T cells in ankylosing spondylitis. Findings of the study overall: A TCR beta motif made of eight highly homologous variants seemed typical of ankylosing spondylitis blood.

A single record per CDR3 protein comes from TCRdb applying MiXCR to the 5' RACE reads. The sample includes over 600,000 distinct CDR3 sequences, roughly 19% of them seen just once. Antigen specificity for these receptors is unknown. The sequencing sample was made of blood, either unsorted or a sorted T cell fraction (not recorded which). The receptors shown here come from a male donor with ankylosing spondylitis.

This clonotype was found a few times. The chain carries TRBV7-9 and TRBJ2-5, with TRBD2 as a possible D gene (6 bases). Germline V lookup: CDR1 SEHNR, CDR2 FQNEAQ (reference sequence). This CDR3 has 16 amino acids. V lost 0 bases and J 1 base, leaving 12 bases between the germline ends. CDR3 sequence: CASSLAAGPPQETQYF. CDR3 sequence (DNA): TGTGCCAGCAGCTTAGCGGCGGGGCCCCCCCAAGAGACCCAGTACTTC.

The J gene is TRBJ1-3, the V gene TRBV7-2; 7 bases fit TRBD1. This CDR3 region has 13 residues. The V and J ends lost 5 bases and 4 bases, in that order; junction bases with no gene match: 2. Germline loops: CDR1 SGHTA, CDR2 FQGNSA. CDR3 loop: CASSRDRGNTIYF. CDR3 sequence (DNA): TGTGCCAGCAGCCGGGACAGAGGAAACACCATATATTTT.

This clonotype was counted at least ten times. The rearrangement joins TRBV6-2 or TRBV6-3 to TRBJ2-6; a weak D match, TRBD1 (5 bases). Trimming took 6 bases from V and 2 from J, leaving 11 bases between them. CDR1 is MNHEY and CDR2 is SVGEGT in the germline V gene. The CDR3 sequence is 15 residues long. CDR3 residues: CASSHKGTGANVLTF. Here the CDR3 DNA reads TGTGCCAGCAGCCACAAGGGGACTGGGGCCAACGTCCTGACTTTC.

CDR3 in DNA: TGTGCCAGCAGTTCCTACCCACCGGGACAGGGCCAATATAGCAATCAGCCCCAGCATTTT. It codes for CASSSYPPGQGQYSNQPQHF. The chain couples TRBV28 to TRBJ1-5; 9 bases line up with TRBD1. The CDR3 consists of 20 residues. V lost 4 bases and J lost 0; bases outside the gene matches: 16. Germline CDR1 MDHEN, CDR2 SYDVKM.

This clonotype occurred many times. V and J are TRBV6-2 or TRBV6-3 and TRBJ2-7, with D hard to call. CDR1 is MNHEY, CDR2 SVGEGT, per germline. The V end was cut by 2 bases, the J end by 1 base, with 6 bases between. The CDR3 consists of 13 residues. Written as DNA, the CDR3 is TGTGCCAGCAGTTACGGTCCTTCCTACGAGCAGTACTTC. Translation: CASSYGPSYEQYF.

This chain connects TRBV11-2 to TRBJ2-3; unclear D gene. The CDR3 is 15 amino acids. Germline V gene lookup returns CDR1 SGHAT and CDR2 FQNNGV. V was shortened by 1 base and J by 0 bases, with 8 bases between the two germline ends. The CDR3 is CASSLGSASTDTQYF. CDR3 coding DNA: TGTGCCAGCAGCTTAGGATCGGCTAGCACAGATACGCAGTATTTT. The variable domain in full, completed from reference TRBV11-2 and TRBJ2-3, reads EAGVAQSPRYKIIEKRQSVAFWCNPISGHATLYWYQQILGQGPKLLIQFQNNGVVDDSQLPKDRFSAERLKGVDSTLKIQPAKLEDSAVYLCASSLGSASTDTQYFGPGTRLTVL.

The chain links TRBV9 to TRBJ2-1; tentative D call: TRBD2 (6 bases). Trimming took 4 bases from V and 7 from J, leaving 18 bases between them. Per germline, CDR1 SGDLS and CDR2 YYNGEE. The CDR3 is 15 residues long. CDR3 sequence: CASSPQPAGWNEQFF. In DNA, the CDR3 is TGTGCCAGCAGCCCCCAGCCTGCGGGGTGGAATGAGCAGTTCTTC.

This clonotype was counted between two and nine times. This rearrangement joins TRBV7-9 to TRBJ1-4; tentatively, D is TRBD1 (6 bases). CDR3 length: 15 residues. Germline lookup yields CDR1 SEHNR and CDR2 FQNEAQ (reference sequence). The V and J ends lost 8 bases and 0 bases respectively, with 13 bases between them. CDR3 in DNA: TGTGCCAGCCAACCCACAGGGTCAACTAATGAAAAACTGTTTTTT. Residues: CASQPTGSTNEKLFF.

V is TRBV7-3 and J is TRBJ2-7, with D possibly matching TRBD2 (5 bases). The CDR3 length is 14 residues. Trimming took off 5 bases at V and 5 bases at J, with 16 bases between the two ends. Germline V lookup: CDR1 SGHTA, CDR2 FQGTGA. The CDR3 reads CASSPAGLGDEQYF. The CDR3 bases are TGTGCCAGCAGCCCAGCCGGGCTCGGGGACGAGCAGTACTTC.